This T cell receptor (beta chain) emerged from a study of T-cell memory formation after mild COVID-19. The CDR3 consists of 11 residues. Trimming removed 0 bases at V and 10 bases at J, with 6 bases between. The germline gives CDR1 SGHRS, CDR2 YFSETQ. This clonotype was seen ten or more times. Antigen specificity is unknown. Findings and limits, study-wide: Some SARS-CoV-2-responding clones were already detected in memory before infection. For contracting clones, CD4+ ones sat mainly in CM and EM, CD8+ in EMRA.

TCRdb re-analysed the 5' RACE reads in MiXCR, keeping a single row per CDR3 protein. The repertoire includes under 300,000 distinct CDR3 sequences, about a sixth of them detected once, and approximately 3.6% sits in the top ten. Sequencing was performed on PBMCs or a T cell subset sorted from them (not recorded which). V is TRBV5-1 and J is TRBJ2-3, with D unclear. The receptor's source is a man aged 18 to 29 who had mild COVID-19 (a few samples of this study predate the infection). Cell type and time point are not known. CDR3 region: CASSLEGAQYF. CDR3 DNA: TGCGCCAGCAGCTTGGAAGGAGCGCAGTATTTT. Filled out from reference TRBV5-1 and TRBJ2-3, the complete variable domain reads KAGVTQTPRYLIKTRGQQVTLSCSPISGHRSVSWYQQTPGQGLQFLFEYFSETQRNKGNFPGRFSGRQFSNSRSEMNVSTLELGDSALYLCASSLEGAQYFGPGTRLTVL.